This entry lists 8 T cell receptor beta chains sequenced from one sample in a study of neurological immune-mediated disorders. TCRdb re-called the 5' RACE reads with MiXCR, one entry per CDR3 protein. Among 65,000 to 80,000 distinct CDR3 sequences listed, under 20% were seen once. Sample: PBMCs. The receptors were gathered from a middle-aged woman in good health.

This clonotype was seen many times. The V gene is TRBV5-6, the J gene TRBJ1-5; D is perhaps TRBD1 (6 bases). Between the trimmed V and J ends, which lost 2 bases and 6 bases, there was a span of 15 bases. This CDR3 has 15 amino acids. The germline CDR1 and CDR2 sequences are SGHDT and YYEEEE. The CDR3 spells CASSFGGAHGQPQHF. CDR3 coding DNA: TGTGCCAGCAGCTTCGGGGGGGCGCATGGTCAGCCCCAGCATTTT.

As regards this clonotype: At one end, the junction sequence differs from germline, possibly due to a read error. The chain is built from TRBV5-5 and TRBJ2-3; the D gene is possibly TRBD2 (5 bases). Germline V lookup: CDR1 SGHKS, CDR2 YYEKEE (reference sequence). The CDR3 is 16 residues long. CDR3 nucleotide sequence: TGTGCCAGCAGCTTGGATGAGGGATCTAGCAAAGATACGCAGTATTTT. Protein sequence: CASSLDEGSSKDTQYF. Full variable domain (remainder filled in from reference TRBV5-5 and TRBJ2-3): DAGVTQSPTHLIKTRGQQVTLRCSPISGHKSVSWYQQVLGQGPQFIFQYYEKEERGRGNFPDRFSARQFPNYSSELNVNALLLGDSALYLCASSLDEGSSKDTQYFGPGTRLTVL.

With regard to this clonotype: The junction and the germline gene differ at one end; a read error may be behind it. The V and J genes are TRBV5-1 and TRBJ2-5, with D perhaps assigned TRBD1 or TRBD2 (5 bases each). Germline CDR1 reads SGHRS; CDR2 reads YFSETQ. The CDR3 has 15 amino acids. The CDR3 region is CTSSLSGGGQETQYF. The CDR3 coding sequence is TGCACCAGCAGCTTGAGTGGTGGGGGACAAGAGACCCAGTACTTC. The full variable domain, completed using reference TRBV5-1 and TRBJ2-5, is KAGVTQTPRYLIKTRGQQVTLSCSPISGHRSVSWYQQTPGQGLQFLFEYFSETQRNKGNFPGRFSGRQFSNSRSEMNVSTLELGDSALYLCTSSLSGGGQETQYFGPGTRLLVL.

This clonotype has only one observation. The genes are TRBV5-5 and TRBJ1-6; weak D call: TRBD1 (5 bases). This CDR3 contains 14 residues. Germline V CDR1 and CDR2: SGHKS, YYEKEE (reference sequence). Trimming left V 4 bases short and J 7 bases short, with 12 bases between. DNA for the CDR3: TGTGCCAGCAGCCGGGACCCGGGGAATTCACCCCTCCACTTT. It encodes CASSRDPGNSPLHF.

The chain is built from TRBV27 and TRBJ1-6; tentatively, D is TRBD1 (5 bases). Germline V lookup: CDR1 MNHEY, CDR2 SMNVEV (reference sequence). Trimming left V 6 bases short and J 10 bases short, with 19 bases between. The CDR3 is 15 residues long. The CDR3 DNA reads as TGTGCCAGCAGGGCCGGGACGCTAAGTATATCACCCCTCCACTTT. Protein: CASRAGTLSISPLHF.

The sample holds a few counts of this clonotype. V is TRBV11-1 and J is TRBJ2-7, with TRBD1 matching 8 bases. J lost 0 bases, V lost 5 bases, and 3 bases had no gene match. The CDR3 has 14 residues. From germline, CDR1 is SGHAT and CDR2 FQDESV (reference sequence). The CDR3 reads CASSIGQGSYEQYF. The DNA of the CDR3 is TGTGCCAGCAGCATTGGACAGGGCTCCTACGAGCAGTACTTC.

In its sample, this clonotype was seen many times. The chain employs TRBV20-1 and TRBJ2-2; possibly TRBD1 for D (6 bases). Trimming took 6 bases from V and 5 from J, leaving 10 bases between them. Germline V gives CDR1 DFQATT, CDR2 SNEGSKA (reference sequence). The CDR3 is made up of 12 amino acids. CDR3 nucleotides: TGCAGTGCCTCGAGGGGGACCGGGGAGCTGTTTTTT. Amino acid sequence: CSASRGTGELFF.

Ten or more counts support this clonotype. The chain is built from TRBV7-2 and TRBJ2-7; 14 positions agree with TRBD2. Germline loops: CDR1 SGHTA, CDR2 FQGNSA. The CDR3 has 15 amino acids. The V gene end was trimmed by 1 base and the J gene end by 5 bases; junction bases not matched to a gene: 1. CDR3 amino acids: CASSLVGLAGDEQYV. The CDR3 DNA reads as TGTGCCAGCAGCTTAGTGGGACTAGCGGGAGACGAGCAGTACGTC.